This T cell receptor beta chain originates from a study of neurological immune-mediated disorders. Study-level results: HTLV-1-associated myelopathy had the most TCR clonal expansion, and multiple sclerosis had the least, less than healthy controls. None of the CDR3 amino acid sequences in expanded clones turned up in more than one subject, which points to private repertoires in all groups.

TCRdb re-analysed the 5' RACE reads in MiXCR, keeping a single row per CDR3 protein. The sample holds under 60,000 distinct CDR3 sequences, 10% seen once. The unsorted libraries were prepared from 2 million PBMCs (stored at -80 C). V gave up 5 bases and J gave up 3 bases; unmatched junction bases: 3. This CDR3 contains 13 residues. Germline loops: CDR1 SGHRS, CDR2 YFSETQ. This clonotype occurred many times. Its antigen remains unidentified. The sequence derives from a woman in her thirties or forties with HTLV-1-associated myelopathy (HAM/TSP). The chain has TRBV5-1 and TRBJ1-1; 8 nucleotides match TRBD1. The sample consisted of PBMCs. The CDR3 DNA reads TGCGCCAGCAGACTACAGGGGGACACTGAAGCTTTCTTT. Translating gives CASRLQGDTEAFF.